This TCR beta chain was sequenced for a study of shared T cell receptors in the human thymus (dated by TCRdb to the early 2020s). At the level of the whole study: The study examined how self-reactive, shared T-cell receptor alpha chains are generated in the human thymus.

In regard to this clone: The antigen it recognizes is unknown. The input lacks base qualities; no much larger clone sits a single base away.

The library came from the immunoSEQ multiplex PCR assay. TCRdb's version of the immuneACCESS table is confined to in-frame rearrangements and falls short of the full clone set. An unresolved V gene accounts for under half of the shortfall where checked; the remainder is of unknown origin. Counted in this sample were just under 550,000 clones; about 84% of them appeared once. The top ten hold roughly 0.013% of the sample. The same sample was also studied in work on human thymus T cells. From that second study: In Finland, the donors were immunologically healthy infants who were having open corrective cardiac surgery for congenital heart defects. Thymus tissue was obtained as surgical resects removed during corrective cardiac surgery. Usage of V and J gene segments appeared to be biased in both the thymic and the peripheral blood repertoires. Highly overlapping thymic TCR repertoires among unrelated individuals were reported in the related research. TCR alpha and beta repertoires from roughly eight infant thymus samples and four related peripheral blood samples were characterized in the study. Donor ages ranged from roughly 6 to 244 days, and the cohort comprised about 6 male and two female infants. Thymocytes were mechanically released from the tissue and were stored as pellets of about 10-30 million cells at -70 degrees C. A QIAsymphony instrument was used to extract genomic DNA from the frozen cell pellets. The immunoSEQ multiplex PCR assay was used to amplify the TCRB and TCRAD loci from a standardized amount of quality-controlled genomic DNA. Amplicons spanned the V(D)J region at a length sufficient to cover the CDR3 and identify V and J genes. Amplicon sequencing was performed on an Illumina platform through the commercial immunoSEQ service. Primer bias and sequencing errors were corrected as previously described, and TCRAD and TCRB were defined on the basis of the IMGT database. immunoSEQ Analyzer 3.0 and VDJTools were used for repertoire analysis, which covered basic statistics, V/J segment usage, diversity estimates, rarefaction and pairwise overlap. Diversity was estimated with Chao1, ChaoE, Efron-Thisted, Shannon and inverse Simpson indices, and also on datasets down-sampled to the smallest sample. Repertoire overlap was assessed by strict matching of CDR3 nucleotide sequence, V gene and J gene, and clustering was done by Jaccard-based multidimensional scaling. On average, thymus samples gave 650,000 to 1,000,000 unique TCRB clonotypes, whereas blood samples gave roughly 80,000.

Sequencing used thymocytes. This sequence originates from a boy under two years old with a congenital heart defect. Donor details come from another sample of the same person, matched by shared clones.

The DNA reads as follows: TGTGCCAGCAGCGTAGAATCGGCGGGAGGGCCGCTTTACAATGAGCAGTTCTTC. The encoded protein is CASSVESAGGPLYNEQFF. The sequence is built from TRBV9 and TRBJ2-1, and TRBD2 aligns with 9 junction nucleotides. The CDR3 sequence holds 18 residues, the cysteine and phenylalanine included. Kept here is only the CDR3 DNA, which spans 54 bases and is read in frame from base 1. The germline V gene supplies CDR1 SGDLS and CDR2 YYNGEE. V is trimmed back by 0 bases and J by 4 bases, and the junction contains 11 bases that no gene match accounts for.